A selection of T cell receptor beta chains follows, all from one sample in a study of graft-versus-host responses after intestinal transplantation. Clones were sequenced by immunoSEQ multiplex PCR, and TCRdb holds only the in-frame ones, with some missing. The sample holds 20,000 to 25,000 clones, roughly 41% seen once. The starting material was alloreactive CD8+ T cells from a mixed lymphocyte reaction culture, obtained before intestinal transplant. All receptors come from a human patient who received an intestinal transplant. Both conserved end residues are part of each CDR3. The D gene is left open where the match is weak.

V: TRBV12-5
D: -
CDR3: CASGLGGTSGNTIYF

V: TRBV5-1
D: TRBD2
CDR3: CASSLAADTQYF

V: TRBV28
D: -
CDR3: CASRLQGEQPQHF

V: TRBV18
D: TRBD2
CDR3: CASSQRLADTTDTQYF

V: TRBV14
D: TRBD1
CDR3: CASSPRSGTGDYEQYF

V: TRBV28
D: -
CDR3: CASRSINSHEQFF

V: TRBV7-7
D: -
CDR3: CASSLVLSGNTIYF

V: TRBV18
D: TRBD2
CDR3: CASSLRGPSGRTTFSTDTQYF

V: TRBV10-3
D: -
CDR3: CAIGSGTGEQFF

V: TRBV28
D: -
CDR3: CASNPGGRVYEQYF

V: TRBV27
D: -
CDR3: CASSSQNSNQPQHF

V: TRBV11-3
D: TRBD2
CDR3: CASSRRGGGGYQETQYF

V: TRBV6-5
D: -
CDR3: CASSSLGLAYEQYF

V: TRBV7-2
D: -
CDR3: CASSLDPISNQPQHF

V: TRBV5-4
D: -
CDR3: CASSWDTNTEAFF

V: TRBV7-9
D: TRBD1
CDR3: CASSEVRGLGPSEQYF

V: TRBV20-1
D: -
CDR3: CRERDDTEAFF

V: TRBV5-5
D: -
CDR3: CASSSGGGYGYTF

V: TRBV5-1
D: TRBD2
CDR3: CASSLGGTRSDTQYF

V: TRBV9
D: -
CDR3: CASSVGVLTDTQYF

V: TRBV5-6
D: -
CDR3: CASSTGFTHEQYF

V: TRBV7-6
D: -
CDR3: CASSSTGGEAFF

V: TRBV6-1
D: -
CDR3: CASSEEYYYYYNEQFF

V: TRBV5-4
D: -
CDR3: CASSTGFETTNVLTF

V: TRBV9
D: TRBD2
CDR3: CASSVGSGRSTYEQYF

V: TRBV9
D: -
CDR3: CASSERLYNEQFF

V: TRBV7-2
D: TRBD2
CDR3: CASSLVGSSGSRADTQYF

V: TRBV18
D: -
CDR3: CASSNYVVGTYEQYF

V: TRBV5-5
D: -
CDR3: CASSQALGNQPQHF

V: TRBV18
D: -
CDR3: CASSPGTPSGNQPQHF

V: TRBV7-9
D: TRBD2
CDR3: CASSPREGLAGPDTQYF

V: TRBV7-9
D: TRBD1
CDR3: CASSPGTGKIGGAYEQYF

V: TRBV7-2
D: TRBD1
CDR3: CASSPDRGPYEQYF

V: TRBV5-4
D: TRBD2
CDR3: CASSLSGTLYEQYF

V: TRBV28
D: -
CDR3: CASSGSLGAAGELFF

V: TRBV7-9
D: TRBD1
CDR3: CASSLAGTGGQETQYF

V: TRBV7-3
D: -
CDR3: CASSSTGWTEAFF

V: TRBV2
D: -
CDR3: CASSGTQSNQPQHF

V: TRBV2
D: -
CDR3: CASQQGPRADTQYF

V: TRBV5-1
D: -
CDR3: CASSLVASSYNEQFF

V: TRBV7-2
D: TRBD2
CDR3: CASSSRTSGRARQYF

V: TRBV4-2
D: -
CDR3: CASSLRGTAKNIQYF

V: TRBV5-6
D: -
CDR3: CASSLGLRIDF

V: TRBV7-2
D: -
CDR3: CASSLAGVTGELFF

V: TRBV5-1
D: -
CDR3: CASSFGGTDSGANVLTF

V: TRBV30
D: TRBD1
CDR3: CAWSGTYRGYEQYF

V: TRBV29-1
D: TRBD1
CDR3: CSARQGMGNTEAFF

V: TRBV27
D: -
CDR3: CASIDLGRGIPEAFF

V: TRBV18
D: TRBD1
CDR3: CASSLGQGADGYTF